One sample yielded the 4 T cell receptor beta chains listed below, sequenced in a study of early T cells in non-severe SARS-CoV-2 infection. MiXCR, run by TCRdb on the 5' RACE reads, gives a single entry per CDR3 protein. The sample has some 42,000 distinct CDR3 sequences; about 5.9% are singletons. The source was whole blood, collected at baseline. These TCRs come from an adult who was a healthcare worker with PCR-confirmed SARS-CoV-2 infection or an uninfected control (not recorded which).

This clonotype was detected many times. The chain has TRBV7-2 and TRBJ2-4, with a tentative D call TRBD2 (5 bases). CDR1 is SGHTA and CDR2 is FQGNSA in the germline V gene. The CDR3 is 17 residues long. V dropped 1 base and J dropped 1 base, with 14 bases sitting between them. CDR3 in DNA: TGTGCCAGCAGCTTAGTCGGGGTTGTACTGGCCAAAAACATTCAGTACTTC. The encoded protein is CASSLVGVVLAKNIQYF.

This clonotype was found a few times. The chain uses TRBV6-2 or TRBV6-3 and TRBJ1-6; perhaps TRBD1 as D (5 bases). This CDR3 spans 15 amino acids. The germline gives CDR1 MNHEY, CDR2 SVGEGT. The V gene lost 6 bases and the J gene lost 7 bases, with 16 bases spanning the gap. The CDR3 sequence: CASSRGGARNSPLHF. Written as DNA, the CDR3 is TGTGCCAGCAGCCGCGGGGGAGCTCGGAATTCACCCCTCCACTTT.

There are a few counts of this clonotype. The rearrangement joins TRBV13 to TRBJ1-1; D uncertain. The V end was cut by 3 bases, the J end by 0 bases, with 8 bases between. Per germline, CDR1 PRHDT and CDR2 FYEKMQ (reference sequence). CDR3 length equals 14 residues. The CDR3 here is CASSFGVLNTEAFF. The CDR3 DNA follows: TGTGCCAGCAGCTTTGGGGTCCTGAACACTGAAGCTTTCTTT.

This clonotype was observed a handful of times. The J gene is TRBJ1-1, the V gene TRBV7-2, with TRBD1 as a possible D gene (5 bases). The germline CDR1 and CDR2 sequences are SGHTA and FQGNSA. CDR3 length equals 15 residues. Deletions cut 2 bases from V and 8 bases from J, with 18 bases between. As DNA, the CDR3 is TGTGCCAGCAGCTTATGGGGCCAGGGCCTTGTAGAAGCTTTCTTT. Residues: CASSLWGQGLVEAFF.